The rows below give T cell receptor beta chains drawn from one sample of a study of blood T cell repertoires in COVID-19. The protocol was immunoSEQ multiplex PCR, while the TCRdb copy is restricted to in-frame clones and leaves out a portion. Here the sample spans roughly 170,000 clones, about four fifths being singletons. The sequenced material came from peripheral blood. Receptors were obtained from a middle-aged man who had recovered from COVID-19. Both conserved end residues are part of each CDR3. Each record gives: J gene, V gene, clone size, D gene, CDR3 DNA, CDR3 protein. The D gene is left open where the match is weak. Only part of the rows carry a size: once, few, many, or a class if the clone is expanded.

j_gene: TRBJ2-1; v_gene: TRBV29-1; abundance: NA; d_gene: TRBD2; CDR3nt: TGCAGCGTTGTACTAGCGGGGGGGCCGGGTGAGCAGTTCTTC; CDR3aa: CSVVLAGGPGEQFF
j_gene: TRBJ1-1; v_gene: TRBV5-8; abundance: NA; d_gene: TRBD1; CDR3nt: TGTGCCAGCAGCGCCTCAGGGGGAACGTTGGACACTGAAGCTTTCTTT; CDR3aa: CASSASGGTLDTEAFF
j_gene: TRBJ1-5; v_gene: TRBV19; abundance: NA; d_gene: TRBD1; CDR3nt: TGTGCCAGTAGGCCAACAGGGGCGGACAATCAGCCCCAGCATTTT; CDR3aa: CASRPTGADNQPQHF
j_gene: TRBJ1-1; v_gene: TRBV19; abundance: NA; d_gene: NA; CDR3nt: TGTGCCAGTAGTACCCCTAAAACAGGGTATGAAGCTTTCTTT; CDR3aa: CASSTPKTGYEAFF
j_gene: TRBJ2-7; v_gene: TRBV11-3; abundance: once; d_gene: TRBD1; CDR3nt: TGTGCCAGCAGCTGGGGACAGGGAGGGGGCTACGAGCAGTACTTC; CDR3aa: CASSWGQGGGYEQYF
j_gene: TRBJ1-1; v_gene: TRBV6-1; abundance: NA; d_gene: NA; CDR3nt: TGTGCCAGCAGTGAACTCAGGGCCATGAACACTGAAGCTTTCTTT; CDR3aa: CASSELRAMNTEAFF
j_gene: TRBJ2-3; v_gene: TRBV7-2; abundance: NA; d_gene: TRBD2; CDR3nt: TGTGCCAGCAGCTTAGTGGGCGGGGGGGCCTTGGGAGATACGCAGTATTTT; CDR3aa: CASSLVGGGALGDTQYF
j_gene: TRBJ2-1; v_gene: TRBV27; abundance: NA; d_gene: TRBD2; CDR3nt: TGTGCCAGCAGTTTTGAACTAGCGGGAGGACAGCAGTTCTTC; CDR3aa: CASSFELAGGQQFF
j_gene: TRBJ1-5; v_gene: TRBV5-6; abundance: NA; d_gene: NA; CDR3nt: TGTGCCAGCAGCTTGGGTTCGGCCAGGGAATTACAGCCCCAGCATTTT; CDR3aa: CASSLGSARELQPQHF
j_gene: TRBJ2-3; v_gene: TRBV10-3; abundance: NA; d_gene: NA; CDR3nt: TGTGCCATCAGTGAAACTAGCAGGGACACAGATACGCAGTATTTT; CDR3aa: CAISETSRDTDTQYF
j_gene: TRBJ2-3; v_gene: TRBV9; abundance: NA; d_gene: NA; CDR3nt: TGTGCCAGCAGCGTATCGGGGTTAGATACGCAGTATTTT; CDR3aa: CASSVSGLDTQYF
j_gene: TRBJ2-3; v_gene: TRBV18; abundance: NA; d_gene: NA; CDR3nt: TGTGCCAGCTCACCAGGGTGGACACCAGATACGCAGTATTTT; CDR3aa: CASSPGWTPDTQYF
j_gene: TRBJ2-6; v_gene: TRBV6-5; abundance: NA; d_gene: NA; CDR3nt: TGTGCCAGCAGTTACCTGCTTAGCTCTGGGGCCAACGTCCTGACTTTC; CDR3aa: CASSYLLSSGANVLTF
j_gene: TRBJ1-1; v_gene: TRBV28; abundance: NA; d_gene: NA; CDR3nt: TGTGCCAGCACCTCAGGGGATAACACTGAAGCTTTCTTT; CDR3aa: CASTSGDNTEAFF
j_gene: TRBJ2-5; v_gene: TRBV11-1; abundance: NA; d_gene: TRBD1; CDR3nt: TGTGCCAGCAGCTTTACAGGGGGATCAGAGACCCAGTACTTC; CDR3aa: CASSFTGGSETQYF
j_gene: TRBJ1-3; v_gene: TRBV19; abundance: NA; d_gene: TRBD1; CDR3nt: TGTGCCAGTCTAGATGGGACAGGAGGAAACACCATATATTTT; CDR3aa: CASLDGTGGNTIYF
j_gene: TRBJ1-2; v_gene: TRBV29-1; abundance: NA; d_gene: NA; CDR3nt: TGCAGCGTGAGGGCGGAGAACTATGGCTACACCTTC; CDR3aa: CSVRAENYGYTF
j_gene: TRBJ1-1; v_gene: TRBV27; abundance: NA; d_gene: TRBD1; CDR3nt: TGTGCCAGCAGTTCTACAGGGGGCTCTAATGAAGCTTTCTTT; CDR3aa: CASSSTGGSNEAFF
j_gene: TRBJ2-7; v_gene: TRBV5-1; abundance: NA; d_gene: NA; CDR3nt: TGCGCCAGCAGCCCGGACAGGGAGGGAGCCTACGAGCAGTACTTC; CDR3aa: CASSPDREGAYEQYF
j_gene: TRBJ1-4; v_gene: TRBV6-5; abundance: few; d_gene: TRBD1; CDR3nt: TGTGCCAGCAGTAAACAGGGGAATGAAGAAAAACTGTTTTTT; CDR3aa: CASSKQGNEEKLFF
j_gene: TRBJ2-3; v_gene: TRBV7-8; abundance: NA; d_gene: TRBD2; CDR3nt: TGTGCCAGCAGCTTGCCCGGGACTAGCGGGGGGTCAGATACGCAGTATTTT; CDR3aa: CASSLPGTSGGSDTQYF
j_gene: TRBJ2-5; v_gene: TRBV6-5; abundance: NA; d_gene: NA; CDR3nt: TGTGCCAGCAGTTTAAGGGGTGACTTTCGCGCCCAGTACTTC; CDR3aa: CASSLRGDFRAQYF
j_gene: TRBJ2-3; v_gene: TRBV11-3; abundance: NA; d_gene: NA; CDR3nt: TGTGCCAGCAGCCAGGCGATGTCAGATACGCAGTATTTT; CDR3aa: CASSQAMSDTQYF
j_gene: TRBJ2-7; v_gene: TRBV11-2; abundance: NA; d_gene: NA; CDR3nt: TGTGCCAGCAGCCACCCCGGGGGATCCTACGAGCAGTACTTC; CDR3aa: CASSHPGGSYEQYF
j_gene: TRBJ1-4; v_gene: TRBV16; abundance: NA; d_gene: NA; CDR3nt: TGTGCCAGCAGCCAATCGACAGGCCGGAATGAAAAACTGTTTTTT; CDR3aa: CASSQSTGRNEKLFF
j_gene: TRBJ2-7; v_gene: TRBV4-1; abundance: NA; d_gene: NA; CDR3nt: TGCGCCAGCAGCCAAGAGGAGCTAGTCTACGAGCAGTACTTC; CDR3aa: CASSQEELVYEQYF
j_gene: TRBJ2-2; v_gene: TRBV30; abundance: NA; d_gene: NA; CDR3nt: TGTGCCTGGAGTCAGATCGGCAGCGGGCTTGGGCTGTTTTTT; CDR3aa: CAWSQIGSGLGLFF
j_gene: TRBJ1-5; v_gene: TRBV21-1; abundance: NA; d_gene: NA; CDR3nt: TGTGCCAGCAGCGGGACATATAATCAGCCCCAGCATTTT; CDR3aa: CASSGTYNQPQHF
j_gene: TRBJ2-7; v_gene: TRBV27; abundance: once; d_gene: TRBD2; CDR3nt: TGTGCCATCCGCCGGGGGGTTGGGGACGGCTACGAGCAGTACTTC; CDR3aa: CAIRRGVGDGYEQYF
j_gene: TRBJ1-6; v_gene: TRBV9; abundance: NA; d_gene: NA; CDR3nt: TGTGCCAGCAGCCCCAAGGGGAAAGGCAATAATTCACCCCTCCACTTT; CDR3aa: CASSPKGKGNNSPLHF
j_gene: TRBJ2-4; v_gene: TRBV5-6; abundance: NA; d_gene: TRBD1; CDR3nt: TGTGCCAGCAGCTTGAGCGGACAGGGCCGAAAAAACATTCAGTACTTC; CDR3aa: CASSLSGQGRKNIQYF
j_gene: TRBJ2-6; v_gene: TRBV29-1; abundance: NA; d_gene: TRBD2; CDR3nt: TGCAGCGTCGGGACTAGCTCTGGGGCCAACGTCCTGACTTTC; CDR3aa: CSVGTSSGANVLTF
j_gene: TRBJ2-7; v_gene: TRBV5-4; abundance: NA; d_gene: TRBD2; CDR3nt: TGTGCCAGCAGCTTATTTAGCGGGGGGGCCTACTACGAGCAGTACTTC; CDR3aa: CASSLFSGGAYYEQYF
j_gene: TRBJ1-1; v_gene: TRBV3-1/TRBV3-2; abundance: NA; d_gene: TRBD1; CDR3nt: TGTGCCAGCAGCCCGTCACAGGGGGAGACTGAAGCTTTCTTT; CDR3aa: CASSPSQGETEAFF
j_gene: TRBJ2-1; v_gene: TRBV6-5; abundance: NA; d_gene: TRBD2; CDR3nt: TGTGCCAGCAGACTTACTAGCGCCATCAATGAGCAGTTCTTC; CDR3aa: CASRLTSAINEQFF
j_gene: TRBJ1-2; v_gene: TRBV20-1; abundance: once; d_gene: NA; CDR3nt: TGCAGTGCGGTTTCAAGCGGGAGCTACACCTTC; CDR3aa: CSAVSSGSYTF
j_gene: TRBJ1-3; v_gene: TRBV7-2; abundance: NA; d_gene: NA; CDR3nt: TGTGCCAGCAGCTCCCGACAGGCCTCTGGAAACACCATATATTTT; CDR3aa: CASSSRQASGNTIYF
j_gene: TRBJ2-2; v_gene: TRBV6-5; abundance: NA; d_gene: NA; CDR3nt: TGTGCCAGCAGTTACTCTGGACAGCTCACCGGGGAGCTGTTTTTT; CDR3aa: CASSYSGQLTGELFF
j_gene: TRBJ2-7; v_gene: TRBV28; abundance: NA; d_gene: NA; CDR3nt: TGTGCCAGCAGTTTCCGGGGAAGCTCCTACGAGCAGTACTTC; CDR3aa: CASSFRGSSYEQYF
j_gene: TRBJ2-1; v_gene: TRBV10-3; abundance: NA; d_gene: NA; CDR3nt: TGTGCCATCAGTGAGGGAGGAGGACTGGCCGGTGAGCAGTTCTTC; CDR3aa: CAISEGGGLAGEQFF